The present T cell receptor (beta chain) was sequenced within a study of cytomegalovirus exposure and HLA in healthy donors. Some clones are missing from TCRdb's copy, which holds only in-frame ones; the method was immunoSEQ multiplex PCR. Here the sample spans tens of thousands of clones, about 94% being singletons. The CDR3 loop spans 14 amino acids. The V and J ends lost 8 bases and 0 bases respectively, with 13 bases between them. Germline V gene data show CDR1 as SNHLY and CDR2 as FYNNEI. The TCR sequence derives from a man younger than 35 in good health and CMV-seropositive. Sequencing was done on a sample of PBMCs. The V and J genes are TRBV2 and TRBJ2-5, with a weak D call TRBD2 (7 bases). The CDR3 spells CASDGGGNQETQYF. In DNA, the CDR3 is TGTGCCAGCGATGGGGGGGGCAACCAAGAGACCCAGTACTTC. The full variable domain, its missing parts supplied by reference TRBV2 and TRBJ2-5, is EPEVTQTPSHQVTQMGQEVILRCVPISNHLYFYWYRQILGQKVEFLVSFYNNEISEKSEIFDDQFSVERPDGSNFTLKIRSTKLEDSAMYFCASDGGGNQETQYFGPGTRLLVL.